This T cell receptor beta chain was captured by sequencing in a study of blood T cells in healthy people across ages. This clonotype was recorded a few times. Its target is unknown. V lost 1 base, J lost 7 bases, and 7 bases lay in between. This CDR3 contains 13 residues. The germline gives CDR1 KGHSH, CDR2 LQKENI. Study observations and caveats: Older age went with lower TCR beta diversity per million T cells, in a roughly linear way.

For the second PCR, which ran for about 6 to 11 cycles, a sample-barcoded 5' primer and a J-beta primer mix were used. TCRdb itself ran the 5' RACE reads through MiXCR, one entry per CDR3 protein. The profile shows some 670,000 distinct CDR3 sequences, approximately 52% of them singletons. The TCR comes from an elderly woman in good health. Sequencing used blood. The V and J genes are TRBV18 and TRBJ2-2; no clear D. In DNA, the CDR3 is TGTGCCAGCTCACCACGGCTGTTCGGGGAGCTGTTTTTT. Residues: CASSPRLFGELFF.